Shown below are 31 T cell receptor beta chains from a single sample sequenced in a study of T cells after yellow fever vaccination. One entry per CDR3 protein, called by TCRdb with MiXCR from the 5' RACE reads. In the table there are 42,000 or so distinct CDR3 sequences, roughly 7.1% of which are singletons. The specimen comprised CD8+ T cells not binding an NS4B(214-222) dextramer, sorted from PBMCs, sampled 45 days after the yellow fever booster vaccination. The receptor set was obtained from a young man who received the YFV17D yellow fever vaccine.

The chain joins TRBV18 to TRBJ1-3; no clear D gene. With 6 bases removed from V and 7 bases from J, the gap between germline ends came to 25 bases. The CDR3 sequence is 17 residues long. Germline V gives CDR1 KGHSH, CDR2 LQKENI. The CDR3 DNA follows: TGTGCCAGCTCCGACCTCACCGGTATGATTGCAGGCAACACCATATATTTT. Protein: CASSDLTGMIAGNTIYF.

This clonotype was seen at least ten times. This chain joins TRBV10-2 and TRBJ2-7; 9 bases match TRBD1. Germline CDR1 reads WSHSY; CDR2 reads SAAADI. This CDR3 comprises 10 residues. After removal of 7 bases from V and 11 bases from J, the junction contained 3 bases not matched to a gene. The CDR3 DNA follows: TGCGCCAGCACGGGGGACAGGGAGTACTTC. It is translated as CASTGDREYF.

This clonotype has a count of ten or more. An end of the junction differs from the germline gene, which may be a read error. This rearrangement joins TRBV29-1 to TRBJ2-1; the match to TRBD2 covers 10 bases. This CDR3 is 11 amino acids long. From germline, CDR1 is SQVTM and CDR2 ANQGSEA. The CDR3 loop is CSVASGRAGVF. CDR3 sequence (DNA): TGCAGCGTGGCAAGCGGGAGGGCCGGCGTCTTC.

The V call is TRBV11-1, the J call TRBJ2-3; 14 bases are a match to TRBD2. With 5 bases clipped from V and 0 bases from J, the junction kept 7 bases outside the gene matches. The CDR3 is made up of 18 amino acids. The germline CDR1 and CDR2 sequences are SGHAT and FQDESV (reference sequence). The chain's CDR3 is CASSAGTSGSQSTDTQYF. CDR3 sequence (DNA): TGTGCCAGCAGCGCAGGGACTAGCGGGAGCCAAAGCACAGATACGCAGTATTTT.

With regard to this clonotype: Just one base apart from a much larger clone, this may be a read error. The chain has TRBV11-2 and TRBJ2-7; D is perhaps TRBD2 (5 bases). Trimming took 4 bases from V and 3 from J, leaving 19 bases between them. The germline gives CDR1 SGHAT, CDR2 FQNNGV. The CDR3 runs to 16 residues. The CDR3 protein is CASSSGSGLRDYEQYF. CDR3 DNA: TGTGCCAGCAGCTCAGGATCGGGATTGCGAGACTACGAGCAGTACTTC.

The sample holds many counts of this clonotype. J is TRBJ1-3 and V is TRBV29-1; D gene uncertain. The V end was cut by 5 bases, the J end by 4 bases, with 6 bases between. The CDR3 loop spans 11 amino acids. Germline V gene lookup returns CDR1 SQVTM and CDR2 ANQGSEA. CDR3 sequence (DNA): TGCAGCGTTTCTCCAGGAAACACCATATATTTT. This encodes CSVSPGNTIYF.

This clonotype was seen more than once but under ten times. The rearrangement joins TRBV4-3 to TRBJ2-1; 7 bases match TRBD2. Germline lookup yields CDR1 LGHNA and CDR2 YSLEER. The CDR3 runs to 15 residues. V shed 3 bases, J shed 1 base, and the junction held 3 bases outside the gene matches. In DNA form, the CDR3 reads TGCGCCAGCAGCCAGGAGGGAGGGTCCTACAATGAGCAGTTCTTC. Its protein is CASSQEGGSYNEQFF.

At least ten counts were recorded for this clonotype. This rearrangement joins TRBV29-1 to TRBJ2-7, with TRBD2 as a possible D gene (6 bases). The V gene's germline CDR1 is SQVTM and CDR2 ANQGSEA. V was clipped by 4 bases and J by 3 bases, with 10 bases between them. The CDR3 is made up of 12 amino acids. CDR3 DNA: TGCAGCGTTGTAGCGGACGTCTACGAGCAGTACTTC. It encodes CSVVADVYEQYF.

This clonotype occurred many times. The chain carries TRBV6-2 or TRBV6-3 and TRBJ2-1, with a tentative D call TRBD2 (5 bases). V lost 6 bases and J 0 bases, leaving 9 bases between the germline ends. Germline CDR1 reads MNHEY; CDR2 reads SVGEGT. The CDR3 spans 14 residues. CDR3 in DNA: TGTGCCAGCAGCCCGGAGGTCTCCTACAATGAGCAGTTCTTC. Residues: CASSPEVSYNEQFF.

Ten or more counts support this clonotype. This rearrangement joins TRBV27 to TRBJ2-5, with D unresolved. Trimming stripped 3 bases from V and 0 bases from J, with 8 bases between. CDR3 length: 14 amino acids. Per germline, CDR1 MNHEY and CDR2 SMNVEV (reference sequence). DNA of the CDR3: TGTGCCAGCAGTTTGCTGGGGTACCAAGAGACCCAGTACTTC. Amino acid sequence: CASSLLGYQETQYF.

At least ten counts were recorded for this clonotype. CDR3 in DNA: TGTGCCATCAGTAGTGAGCACCAAGAGACCCAGTACTTC. Its translation is CAISSEHQETQYF. V gene TRBV10-3 combines with J gene TRBJ2-5; D unclear. The CDR3 totals 13 residues. V lost 5 bases to trimming and J lost 0 bases, with 7 bases between them. The V gene's germline CDR1 is ENHRY and CDR2 SYGVKD.

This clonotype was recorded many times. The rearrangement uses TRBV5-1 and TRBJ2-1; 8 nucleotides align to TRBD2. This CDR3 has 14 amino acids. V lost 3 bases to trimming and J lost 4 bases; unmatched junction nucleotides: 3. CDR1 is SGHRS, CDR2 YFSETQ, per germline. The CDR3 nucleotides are TGCGCCAGCAGCTGGACTAGCTTATACAATGAGCAGTTCTTC. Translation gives CASSWTSLYNEQFF.

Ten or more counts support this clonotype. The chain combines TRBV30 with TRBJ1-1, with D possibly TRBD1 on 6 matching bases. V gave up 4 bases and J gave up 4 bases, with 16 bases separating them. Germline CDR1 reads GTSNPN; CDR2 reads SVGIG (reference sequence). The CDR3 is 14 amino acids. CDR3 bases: TGTGCCTGGATTTACCAGGGGATTGGCACTGAAGCTTTCTTT. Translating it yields CAWIYQGIGTEAFF.

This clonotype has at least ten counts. The CDR3 loop reads CASSLGQSEAFF. In DNA, the CDR3 is TGTGCCAGCAGTTTAGGTCAATCAGAAGCTTTCTTT. The chain is built from TRBV28 and TRBJ1-1; D uncertain. Trimming removed 2 bases at V and 8 bases at J, with 9 bases between. Germline CDR1 is MDHEN and CDR2 is SYDVKM. There are 12 residues in the CDR3.

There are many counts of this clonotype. The CDR3 DNA follows: TGCAGCGTTCCAGCGAAGAACACTGAAGCTTTCTTT. Translated, it gives CSVPAKNTEAFF. This rearrangement joins TRBV29-1 to TRBJ1-1; D unclear. The CDR3 spans 12 residues. V shed 5 bases and J shed 1 base, with 8 bases lying between them. Germline CDR1 and CDR2: SQVTM and ANQGSEA.

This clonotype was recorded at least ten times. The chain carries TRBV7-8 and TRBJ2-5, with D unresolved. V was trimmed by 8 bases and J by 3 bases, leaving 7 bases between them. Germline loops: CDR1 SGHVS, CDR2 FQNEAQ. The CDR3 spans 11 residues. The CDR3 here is CASLREETQYF. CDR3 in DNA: TGTGCCAGCCTGCGAGAAGAGACCCAGTACTTC.

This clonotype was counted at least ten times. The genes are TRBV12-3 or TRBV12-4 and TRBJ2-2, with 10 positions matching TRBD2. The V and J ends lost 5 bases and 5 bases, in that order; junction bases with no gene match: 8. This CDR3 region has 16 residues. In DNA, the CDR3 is TGTGCCAGCAGTACCCTAGCGGGAGAGGGGACCGGGGAGCTGTTTTTT. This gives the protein CASSTLAGEGTGELFF.

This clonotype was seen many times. The CDR3 DNA is TGCGCCAGCAGCACCCGACTAGATGGCCAAGAGACCCAGTACTTC. Translated: CASSTRLDGQETQYF. The chain employs TRBV5-1 and TRBJ2-5, with D maybe TRBD2 (6 bases). This CDR3 spans 15 amino acids. The germline CDR1 and CDR2 sequences are SGHRS and YFSETQ. The V end was cut by 4 bases, the J end by 1 base, with 14 bases between. Combining the CDR3 with reference TRBV5-1 and TRBJ2-5 gives the whole variable domain KAGVTQTPRYLIKTRGQQVTLSCSPISGHRSVSWYQQTPGQGLQFLFEYFSETQRNKGNFPGRFSGRQFSNSRSEMNVSTLELGDSALYLCASSTRLDGQETQYFGPGTRLLVL.

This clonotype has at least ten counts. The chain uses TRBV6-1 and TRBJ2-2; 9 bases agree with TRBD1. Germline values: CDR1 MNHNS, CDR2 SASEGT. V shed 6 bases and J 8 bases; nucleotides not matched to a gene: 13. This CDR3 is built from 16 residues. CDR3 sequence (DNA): TGTGCCAGCAGATCTCACCGGGACAGGGCCCTTGGGGAGCTGTTTTTT. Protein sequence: CASRSHRDRALGELFF.

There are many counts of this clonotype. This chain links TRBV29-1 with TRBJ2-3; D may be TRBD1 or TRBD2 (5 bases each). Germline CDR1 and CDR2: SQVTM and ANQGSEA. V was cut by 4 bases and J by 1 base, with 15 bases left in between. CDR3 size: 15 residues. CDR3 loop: CSVGPQGVRTDTQYF. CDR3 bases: TGCAGCGTTGGGCCTCAGGGAGTTCGCACAGATACGCAGTATTTT.

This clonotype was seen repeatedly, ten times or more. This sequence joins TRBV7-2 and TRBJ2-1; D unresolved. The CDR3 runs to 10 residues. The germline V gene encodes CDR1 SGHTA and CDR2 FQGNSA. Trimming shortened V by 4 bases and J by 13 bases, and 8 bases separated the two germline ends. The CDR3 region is CASSSSTQFF. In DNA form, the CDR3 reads TGTGCCAGCAGCTCCTCCACCCAGTTCTTC.

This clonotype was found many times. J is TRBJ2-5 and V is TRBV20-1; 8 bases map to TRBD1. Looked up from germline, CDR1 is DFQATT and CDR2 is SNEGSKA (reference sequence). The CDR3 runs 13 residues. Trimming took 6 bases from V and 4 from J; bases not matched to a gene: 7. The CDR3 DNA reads TGCAGTGCGTCGACAGGGGCCCCAGAGACCCAGTACTTC. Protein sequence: CSASTGAPETQYF.

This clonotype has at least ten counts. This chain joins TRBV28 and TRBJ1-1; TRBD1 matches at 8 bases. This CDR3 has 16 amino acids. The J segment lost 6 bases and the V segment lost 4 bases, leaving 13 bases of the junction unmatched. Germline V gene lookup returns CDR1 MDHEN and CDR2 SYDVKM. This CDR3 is CASSSLTGGTLAEAFF. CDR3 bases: TGTGCCAGCAGTTCGCTCACAGGGGGTACGTTGGCTGAAGCTTTCTTT.

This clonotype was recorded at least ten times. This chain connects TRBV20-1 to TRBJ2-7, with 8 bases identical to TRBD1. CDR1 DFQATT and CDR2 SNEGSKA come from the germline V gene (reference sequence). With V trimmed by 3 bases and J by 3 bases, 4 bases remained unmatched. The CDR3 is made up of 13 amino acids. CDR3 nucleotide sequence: TGCAGTGCTAGTCGACAGGGGCTCTACGAGCAGTACTTC. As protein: CSASRQGLYEQYF.

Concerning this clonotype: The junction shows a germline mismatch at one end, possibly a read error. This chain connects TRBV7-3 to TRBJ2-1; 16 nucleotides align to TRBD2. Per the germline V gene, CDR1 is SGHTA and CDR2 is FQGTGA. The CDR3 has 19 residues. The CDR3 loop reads CASSPPGLAGGLGPHEQLF. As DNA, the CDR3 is TGTGCCAGCAGCCCCCCGGGACTAGCGGGAGGGCTAGGTCCCCATGAGCAGCTCTTC.

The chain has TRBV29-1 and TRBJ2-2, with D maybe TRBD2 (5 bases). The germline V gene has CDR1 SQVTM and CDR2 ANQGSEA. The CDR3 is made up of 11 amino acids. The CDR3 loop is CSGRLWGELFF. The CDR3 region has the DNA TGCAGTGGGAGACTTTGGGGGGAGCTGTTTTTT.

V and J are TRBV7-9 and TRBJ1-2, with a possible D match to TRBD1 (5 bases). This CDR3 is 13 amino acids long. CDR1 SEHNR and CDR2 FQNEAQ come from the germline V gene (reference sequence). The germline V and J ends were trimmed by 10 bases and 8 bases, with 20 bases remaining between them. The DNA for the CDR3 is TGTGCCACCTTTTCGGGGGGGAATAGCGGCTACACCTTC. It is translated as CATFSGGNSGYTF.

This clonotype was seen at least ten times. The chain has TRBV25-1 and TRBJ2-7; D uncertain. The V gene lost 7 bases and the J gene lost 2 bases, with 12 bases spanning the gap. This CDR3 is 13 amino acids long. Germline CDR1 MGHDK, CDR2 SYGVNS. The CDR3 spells CASTPQRTYEQYF. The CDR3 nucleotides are TGTGCCAGCACACCACAAAGAACCTACGAGCAGTACTTC.

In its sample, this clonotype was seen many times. Written as DNA, the CDR3 is TGTGCCAGTAGGATCAGAGCGGGAGGCTCTGTTGCAGATACGCAGTATTTT. Amino acid sequence: CASRIRAGGSVADTQYF. The V and J genes are TRBV19 and TRBJ2-3; TRBD2 matches at 9 bases. This CDR3 contains 17 residues. In germline, CDR1 is LNHDA, CDR2 SQIVND (reference sequence). V lost 6 bases to trimming and J lost 4 bases; unmatched junction nucleotides: 14.

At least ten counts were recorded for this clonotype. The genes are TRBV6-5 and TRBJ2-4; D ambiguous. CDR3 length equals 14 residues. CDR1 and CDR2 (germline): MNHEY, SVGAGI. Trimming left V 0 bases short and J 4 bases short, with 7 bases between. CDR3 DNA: TGTGCCAGCAGTTACTCGGCAGAAAAAAACATTCAGTACTTC. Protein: CASSYSAEKNIQYF.

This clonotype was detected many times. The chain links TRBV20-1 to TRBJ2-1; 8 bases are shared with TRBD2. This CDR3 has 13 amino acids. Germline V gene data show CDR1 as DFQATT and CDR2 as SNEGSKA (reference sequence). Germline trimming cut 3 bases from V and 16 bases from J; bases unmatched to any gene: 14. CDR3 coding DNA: TGCAGTGCTAGCCGGACTAGCCTTACGGACTATTTCTTC. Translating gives CSASRTSLTDYFF.